This TCR beta chain emerged from a study of cytomegalovirus exposure and HLA in healthy donors. PCR involved 60 Vbeta and 13 Jbeta primers. The method was immunoSEQ multiplex PCR; TCRdb's version includes in-frame clones alone and lacks a portion of them. The sample consists of just over 150,000 clones, 60% to 80% of them appearing once. As to this clone: Its antigen is unidentified.

Study-wide findings and caveats: Upon later analysis, TCR association rates were observed to vary by HLA locus, being highest for DRB1 and lowest for HLA-C. Reports indicate that TCR beta sequences accurately predicted the HLA-A and HLA-B alleles of most subjects. Confirmation was obtained in vitro that three CMV-associated chains are specific for CMV antigens.

The TCR was taken from a woman aged 50 to 65 in good health and CMV-seropositive. Sequencing used PBMCs.

CDR3 in DNA: TGTGCCAGCAGCTCCTTCCCACCTTACAGTTACGAGCAGTACTTC. It translates to CASSSFPPYSYEQYF. This chain connects TRBV5-5 to TRBJ2-7; D not resolved. V shed 3 bases and J shed 4 bases, with 17 bases lying between them. The CDR3 has 15 amino acids. CDR1 and CDR2 (germline): SGHKS, YYEKEE (reference sequence).